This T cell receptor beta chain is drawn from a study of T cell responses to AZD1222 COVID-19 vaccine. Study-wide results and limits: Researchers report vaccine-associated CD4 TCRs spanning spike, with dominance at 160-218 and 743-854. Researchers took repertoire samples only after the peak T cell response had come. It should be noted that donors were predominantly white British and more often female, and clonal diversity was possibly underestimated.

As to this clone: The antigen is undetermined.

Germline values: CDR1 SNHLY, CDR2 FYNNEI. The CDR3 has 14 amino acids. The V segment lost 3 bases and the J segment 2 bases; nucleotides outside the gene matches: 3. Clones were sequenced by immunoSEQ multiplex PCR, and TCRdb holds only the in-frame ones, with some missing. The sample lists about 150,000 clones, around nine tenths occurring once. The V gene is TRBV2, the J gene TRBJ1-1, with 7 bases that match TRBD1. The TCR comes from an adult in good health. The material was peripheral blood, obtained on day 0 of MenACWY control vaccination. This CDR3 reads CASSDRQGNTEAFF. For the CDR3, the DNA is TGTGCCAGCAGTGACAGACAGGGCAACACTGAAGCTTTCTTT.